Listed below are T cell receptor beta chains from one sample, sequenced in a study of response to subunit inactivated influenza vaccine. TCRdb redid the calling of the RT-PCR reads with MiXCR, one entry per CDR3 protein. The sample yields over 400,000 distinct CDR3 sequences, 13% seen once. The sequencing used PBMCs from blood, collected more than 35 days after vaccination. Receptors originate from a man aged 50-59 years who received an inactivated influenza vaccine. CDR3s include the opening cysteine and the closing phenylalanine or tryptophan. D genes are given only for firm matches. Clone size is stated in some rows and not others, as once, few, many or a class when expanded.

cdr3_nt: TGCAGTGCGGGAGGACAGGGCCGTGGTGGGTACGAGCAGTACTTC
cdr3_aa: CSAGGQGRGGYEQYF
d_call: TRBD1
v_call: TRBV20-1
clone_size: .
j_call: TRBJ2-7

cdr3_nt: TGCAGCGTTGCCGCTGATCTGGTCAGGGGGAAGAACACAGATACGCAGTATTTT
cdr3_aa: CSVAADLVRGKNTDTQYF
d_call: TRBD1
v_call: TRBV29-1
clone_size: .
j_call: TRBJ2-3

cdr3_nt: TGTGCCAGCGGAGGGGATGGTCCCAATCAGCCCCAGCATTTT
cdr3_aa: CASGGDGPNQPQHF
d_call: .
v_call: TRBV7-8
clone_size: few
j_call: TRBJ1-5

cdr3_nt: TGTGCCACCAGTGATAGGACAGGGAGGGAGACCCAGTACTTC
cdr3_aa: CATSDRTGRETQYF
d_call: TRBD1
v_call: TRBV24-1
clone_size: few
j_call: TRBJ2-5

cdr3_nt: TGCGCCAGCAGCTTGAACAGTCTCAATGAGCAGTTCTTC
cdr3_aa: CASSLNSLNEQFF
d_call: .
v_call: TRBV5-1
clone_size: .
j_call: TRBJ2-1

cdr3_nt: TGTGCCAGCAGTTACTCTTTTATTGGGCAGCAAGAGACCCAGTACTTC
cdr3_aa: CASSYSFIGQQETQYF
d_call: .
v_call: TRBV6-2/TRBV6-3
clone_size: .
j_call: TRBJ2-5

cdr3_nt: TGCAGTGCTGGGCAAGCGGGAGGTTACGAGCAGTACTTC
cdr3_aa: CSAGQAGGYEQYF
d_call: TRBD2
v_call: TRBV20-1
clone_size: .
j_call: TRBJ2-7

cdr3_nt: TGTGCCATCTGTTTCCTCCTTAAGGACACCCTTGCTAACTATGGCTACACCTTC
cdr3_aa: CAICFLLKDTLANYGYTF
d_call: .
v_call: TRBV12-3/TRBV12-4
clone_size: .
j_call: TRBJ1-2

cdr3_nt: TGTGCCAGCAGCTACCGGGACAGGGGGAATGAGCAGTTCTTC
cdr3_aa: CASSYRDRGNEQFF
d_call: TRBD1
v_call: TRBV7-8
clone_size: many
j_call: TRBJ2-1

cdr3_nt: TGTGCCAGCAGCTTAGTCACCAGGGCCTACGAGCAGTACTTC
cdr3_aa: CASSLVTRAYEQYF
d_call: .
v_call: TRBV7-2
clone_size: .
j_call: TRBJ2-7

cdr3_nt: TGTGCCAGCAGCTTAGGCCCAGGGCACACCGGGGAGCTGTTTTTT
cdr3_aa: CASSLGPGHTGELFF
d_call: .
v_call: TRBV7-8
clone_size: few
j_call: TRBJ2-2

cdr3_nt: TGCAGTGCTCGTGCGGCGAGGGTTTCCCAAGAGACCCAGTACTTC
cdr3_aa: CSARAARVSQETQYF
d_call: .
v_call: TRBV20-1
clone_size: few
j_call: TRBJ2-5

cdr3_nt: TGTGCCAGCAGTTCCCCGGGGGTAAACACAGATACGCAGTATTTT
cdr3_aa: CASSSPGVNTDTQYF
d_call: .
v_call: TRBV12-3/TRBV12-4
clone_size: .
j_call: TRBJ2-3

cdr3_nt: TGTGCCAGCAGCCAGGGGGGTAGCGGGGAAAGTGAGCAGTTCTTC
cdr3_aa: CASSQGGSGESEQFF
d_call: TRBD2
v_call: TRBV4-2
clone_size: few
j_call: TRBJ2-1

cdr3_nt: TGTGCCAGCAGTTATCAGGACAGGGGGAACTCCTACGAGCAGTACTTC
cdr3_aa: CASSYQDRGNSYEQYF
d_call: TRBD1
v_call: TRBV6-5
clone_size: .
j_call: TRBJ2-7

cdr3_nt: TGCGCCAGCAGCTTCGGGGGGGCCATCGACGAGCAGTACTTC
cdr3_aa: CASSFGGAIDEQYF
d_call: TRBD2
v_call: TRBV5-1
clone_size: .
j_call: TRBJ2-7

cdr3_nt: TGTGCCAGCATGAACAGGGGGCGTTCAACAGATACGCAGTATTTT
cdr3_aa: CASMNRGRSTDTQYF
d_call: TRBD1
v_call: TRBV6-1
clone_size: many
j_call: TRBJ2-3

cdr3_nt: TGCAGCGTTGAGGATCTGGACTCAGATACGCAGTATTTT
cdr3_aa: CSVEDLDSDTQYF
d_call: .
v_call: TRBV29-1
clone_size: .
j_call: TRBJ2-3

cdr3_nt: TGCGCCAGCAGCTTGGGTCCAGGATCGGCAGATACGCAGTATTTT
cdr3_aa: CASSLGPGSADTQYF
d_call: .
v_call: TRBV5-1
clone_size: few
j_call: TRBJ2-3

cdr3_nt: TGTGCCAGCAGTTTTACGGGAATCACAGATACGCAGTATTTT
cdr3_aa: CASSFTGITDTQYF
d_call: .
v_call: TRBV12-3/TRBV12-4
clone_size: .
j_call: TRBJ2-3

cdr3_nt: TGTGCCAGCAGTGACAGGGGCGAGCAGTACTTC
cdr3_aa: CASSDRGEQYF
d_call: TRBD1
v_call: TRBV12-3/TRBV12-4
clone_size: many
j_call: TRBJ2-7

cdr3_nt: TGTGCCAGTAGTATACCCACTAGCTTGTACACCGGGGAGCTGTTTTTT
cdr3_aa: CASSIPTSLYTGELFF
d_call: .
v_call: TRBV19
clone_size: .
j_call: TRBJ2-2

cdr3_nt: TGTGCCAGCAGAGAGACAGGCTTCAAAAACATTCAGTACTTC
cdr3_aa: CASRETGFKNIQYF
d_call: .
v_call: TRBV25-1
clone_size: .
j_call: TRBJ2-4

cdr3_nt: TGTGCCAGCAGTGACTCGATCCTCAGCGGGGTGGTGTTCTTC
cdr3_aa: CASSDSILSGVVFF
d_call: TRBD2
v_call: TRBV6-4
clone_size: .
j_call: TRBJ2-1

cdr3_nt: TGTGCCAGCAGCCCCAGGATCCCCAGCTATGCCCCAGGGGTATACAATGAGCAGTTCTTC
cdr3_aa: CASSPRIPSYAPGVYNEQFF
d_call: .
v_call: TRBV12-1
clone_size: .
j_call: TRBJ2-1

cdr3_nt: TGTGCCAGCAGCCGAGCGGGAGGAGCCGGGGAGCTGTTTTTT
cdr3_aa: CASSRAGGAGELFF
d_call: TRBD2
v_call: TRBV7-2
clone_size: few
j_call: TRBJ2-2

cdr3_nt: TGTGCCAGCACCGGCCCTAGGGACAATGAGCAGTTCTTC
cdr3_aa: CASTGPRDNEQFF
d_call: .
v_call: TRBV5-6
clone_size: few
j_call: TRBJ2-1

cdr3_nt: TGCAGTGCTAAAGGGGGCGGGAGCAATCAGCCCCAGCATTTT
cdr3_aa: CSAKGGGSNQPQHF
d_call: TRBD1
v_call: TRBV20-1
clone_size: .
j_call: TRBJ1-5